The TCR beta chain described here comes from a study of T cell repertoires in cytomegalovirus infection. Overall study results and limits: Frequencies of public TCR beta families were cumulated, and this identified carriers of CMV plus the relevant HLA.

With regard to this clonotype: Its antigen is as yet unknown.

TCRdb processed the reads anew with MiXCR; each CDR3 protein has one entry. The sample yields approximately 260,000 distinct CDR3 sequences, 20% to 25% seen once. Germline V lookup: CDR1 KGHSH, CDR2 LQKENI. V trimming: 4 bases; J trimming: 1 base; junction bases outside the gene matches: 6. The CDR3 extends over 17 amino acids. The genes are TRBV18 and TRBJ2-1, with 11 bases matching TRBD2. The TCR sequence derives from a human donor in good health (CMV status not recorded). Some clones in this sample may be carry-over from other donors' samples. The specimen comprised cultured PBMCs, sampled from culture after CMV antigen stimulation. The CDR3 DNA reads TGTGCCAGCTCACAGGGTAGCGGGAGGGGATCCTACAATGAGCAGTTCTTC. It codes for CASSQGSGRGSYNEQFF.